This T cell receptor beta chain was sequenced for a study of blood T cells in healthy people across ages. Next came a second PCR, run for about 6 to 12 cycles, which used a sample-barcoded 5' primer along with a J-beta primer mix. TCRdb reanalysed the 5' RACE reads using MiXCR and keeps one entry per CDR3 protein. The repertoire holds hundreds of thousands of distinct CDR3 sequences, with 40% to 50% as singletons. Germline CDR1 and CDR2: LNHNV and YYDKDF (reference sequence). Unmatched junction bases numbered 0, after V lost 1 base and J lost 0 bases. This CDR3 is built from 15 residues. The chain combines TRBV15 with TRBJ2-1; 7 bases line up with TRBD1. The TCR sequence derives from a man in his 60s in good health. Material for sequencing was blood. CDR3 sequence: CATSRGDSSYNEQFF. Here the CDR3 DNA reads TGTGCCACCAGCAGAGGGGACAGCTCCTACAATGAGCAGTTCTTC.